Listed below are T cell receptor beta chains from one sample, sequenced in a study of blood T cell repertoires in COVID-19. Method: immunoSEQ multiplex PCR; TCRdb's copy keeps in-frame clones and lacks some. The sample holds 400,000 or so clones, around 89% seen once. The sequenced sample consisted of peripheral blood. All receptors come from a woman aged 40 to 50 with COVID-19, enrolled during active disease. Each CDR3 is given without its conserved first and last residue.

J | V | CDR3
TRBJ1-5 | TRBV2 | ASMQGGNQPQH
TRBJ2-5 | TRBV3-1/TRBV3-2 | ASNPVGGETQY
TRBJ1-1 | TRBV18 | ASSPSTGGAF
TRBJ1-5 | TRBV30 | AWSRRGGNQPQH
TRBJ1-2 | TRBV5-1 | ASSLGGVNYGYT
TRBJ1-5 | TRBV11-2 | ASSSRPLTGGDQPQH
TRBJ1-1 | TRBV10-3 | AISELTGKNTEAF
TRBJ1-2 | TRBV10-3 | AISESFDHREINYGYT
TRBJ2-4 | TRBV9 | ASSAYTPGTGRNIQY
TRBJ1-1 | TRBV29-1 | SVDRGSNTEAF
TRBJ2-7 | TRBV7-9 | ASSSSGNLGEQY
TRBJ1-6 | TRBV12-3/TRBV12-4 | ASRIINSPLH
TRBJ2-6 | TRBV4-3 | ASSRDRYTSGANVLT
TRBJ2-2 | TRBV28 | ASRTGGELF
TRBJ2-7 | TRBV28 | ASRFTGTGGGEQY
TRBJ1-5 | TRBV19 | ASTRMTDRGQPQH
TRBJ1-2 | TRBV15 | ATSRVGDRTGNYGYT
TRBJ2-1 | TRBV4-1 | ASSPVPRGVFGEQF
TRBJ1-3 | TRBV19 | ASSPGLTGNTIY
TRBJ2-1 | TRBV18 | ASSPGTGGAVYNEQF
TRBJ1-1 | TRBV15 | ATSGTGNAEAF
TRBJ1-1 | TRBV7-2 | ASSLGPRTEAF
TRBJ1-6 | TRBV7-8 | ASSRGGLQNSPLH
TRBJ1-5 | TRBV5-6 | ASSLGVSGYQPQH
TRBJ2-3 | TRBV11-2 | ASSRHSGGGTDTQY
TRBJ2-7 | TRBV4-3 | ASSQDVGQPYEQY
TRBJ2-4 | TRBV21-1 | ASSHVAGWAKNIQY
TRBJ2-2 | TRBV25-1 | ASSTGVLGTGELF
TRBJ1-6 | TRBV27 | ASRSTGTGGNSPLH
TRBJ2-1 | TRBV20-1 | SASDRETVRGEQF
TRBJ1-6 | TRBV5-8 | ASSLVTSHAYNSPLH
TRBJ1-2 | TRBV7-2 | ASSLFSTGGEGYT
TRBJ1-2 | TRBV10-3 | AITGQGGGYGYT
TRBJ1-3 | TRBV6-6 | ASSYPVDGNTIY
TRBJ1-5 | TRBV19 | ASSPDRDQPQH
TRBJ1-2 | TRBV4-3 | ASSQDPSDRVYGYT
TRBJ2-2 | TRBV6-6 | ASSPSGLNTGELF
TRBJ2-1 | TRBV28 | ASSPRTGTNYNEQF
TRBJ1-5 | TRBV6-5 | ASSYSGQTHQPQH
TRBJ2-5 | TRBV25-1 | ASSEASWAETQY
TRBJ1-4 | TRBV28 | ASSSPAGQENEKLF
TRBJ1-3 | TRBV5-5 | ASSYVGQGADTIY
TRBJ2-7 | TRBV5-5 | ASSLRGLDEQY
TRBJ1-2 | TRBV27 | ASSPQGANYGYT
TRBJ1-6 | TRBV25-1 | ASRDRGNNSPLH
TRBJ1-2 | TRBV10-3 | AISEGQAGNYGYT
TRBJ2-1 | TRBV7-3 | ASSLYEGYNEQF
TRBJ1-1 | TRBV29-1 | SVETFVQTEAF
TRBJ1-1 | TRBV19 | ASTQGVNTEAF
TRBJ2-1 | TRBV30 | AWSAIYEQF
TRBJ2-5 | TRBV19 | ASSMTSRETQY
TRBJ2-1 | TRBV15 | ATSRDLGGRSEQF
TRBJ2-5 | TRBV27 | ASSYRDRQETQY
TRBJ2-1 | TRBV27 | ASSEIRDYNEQF
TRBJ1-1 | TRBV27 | ASSFITGTGGASDTEAF
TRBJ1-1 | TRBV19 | ASRLDGQGLNTEAF
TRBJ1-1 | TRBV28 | ASRQGADVTEAF
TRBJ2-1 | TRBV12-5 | ASGFSGAQF
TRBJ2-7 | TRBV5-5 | ASSLQGTYEQY
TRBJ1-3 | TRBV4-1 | ASSQDPPGGFSGNTIY